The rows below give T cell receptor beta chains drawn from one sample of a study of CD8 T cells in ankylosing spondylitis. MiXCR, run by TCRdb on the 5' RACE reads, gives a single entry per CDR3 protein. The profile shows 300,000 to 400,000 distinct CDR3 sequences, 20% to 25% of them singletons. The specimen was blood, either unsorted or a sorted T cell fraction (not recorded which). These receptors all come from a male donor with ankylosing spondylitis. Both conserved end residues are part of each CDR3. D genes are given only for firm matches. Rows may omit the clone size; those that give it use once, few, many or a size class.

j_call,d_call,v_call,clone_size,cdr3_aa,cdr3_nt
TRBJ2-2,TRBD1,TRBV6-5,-,CASSWGQPGELFF,TGTGCCAGCAGTTGGGGACAGCCCGGGGAGCTGTTTTTT
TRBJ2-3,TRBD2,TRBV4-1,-,CASSPGLAGDTDTQYF,TGCGCCAGCAGCCCGGGACTAGCGGGAGACACAGATACGCAGTATTTT
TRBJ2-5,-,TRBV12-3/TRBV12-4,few,CASSARGETQYF,TGTGCCAGCAGTGCCCGGGGGGAGACCCAGTACTTC
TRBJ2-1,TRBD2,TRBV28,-,CASSSTSGPYNEQFF,TGTGCCAGCAGTTCTACTAGCGGACCCTACAATGAGCAGTTCTTC
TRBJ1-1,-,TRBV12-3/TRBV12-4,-,CASTSWGVTVEAFF,TGTGCCAGCACCTCTTGGGGGGTGACCGTTGAAGCTTTCTTT
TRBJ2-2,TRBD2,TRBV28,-,CASSLVGRVDTGELFF,TGTGCCAGCAGTTTGGTCGGGAGGGTCGACACCGGGGAGCTGTTTTTT
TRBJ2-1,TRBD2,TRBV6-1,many,CASSILAGGGVNEQFF,TGTGCCAGCAGCATACTAGCGGGAGGGGGGGTCAATGAGCAGTTCTTC
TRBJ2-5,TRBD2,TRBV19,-,CASSMGGEETQYF,TGTGCCAGTAGTATGGGAGGGGAAGAGACCCAGTACTTC
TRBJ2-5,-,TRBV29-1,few,CSGGEGSGGKETQYF,TGCAGCGGGGGCGAGGGATCTGGTGGAAAAGAGACCCAGTACTTC
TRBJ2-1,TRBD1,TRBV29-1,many,CSVETGTYNEQFF,TGCAGCGTTGAGACAGGGACCTACAATGAGCAGTTCTTC
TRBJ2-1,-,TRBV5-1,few,CASSSQGGEQFF,TGCGCCAGCAGCTCACAGGGTGGTGAGCAGTTCTTC
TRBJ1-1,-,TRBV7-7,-,CASKLSMNTEAFF,TGTGCTAGCAAACTTAGCATGAACACTGAAGCTTTCTTT
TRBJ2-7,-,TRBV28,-,CASSSGFYYEQYF,TGTGCCAGCAGTTCCGGGTTCTACTACGAGCAGTACTTC
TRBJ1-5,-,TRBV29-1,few,CSVGPAGNQPQHF,TGCAGCGTTGGCCCTGCGGGCAATCAGCCCCAGCATTTT
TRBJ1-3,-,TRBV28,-,CASSLVLGGSSGNTIYF,TGTGCCAGCAGTTTAGTCTTGGGGGGGAGCTCTGGAAACACCATATATTTT
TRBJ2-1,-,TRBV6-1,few,CASSRAGYSYNEQFF,TGTGCCAGCAGTCGAGCGGGCTACTCCTACAATGAGCAGTTCTTC
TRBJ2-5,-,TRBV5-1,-,CASRSQGPGETQYF,TGCGCCAGCAGATCTCAGGGTCCAGGGGAGACCCAGTACTTC
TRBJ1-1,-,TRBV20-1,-,CSASWDTEAFF,TGCAGTGCTAGTTGGGACACTGAAGCTTTCTTT
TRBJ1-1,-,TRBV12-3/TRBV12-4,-,CASSRAAGNTEAFF,TGTGCCAGCTCGAGGGCGGCAGGGAACACTGAAGCTTTCTTT
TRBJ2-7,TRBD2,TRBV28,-,CASARLAGGGYEQYF,TGTGCCAGCGCCCGGCTAGCGGGAGGAGGCTACGAGCAGTACTTC
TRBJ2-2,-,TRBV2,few,CASSEQITGELFF,TGTGCCAGCAGTGAACAGATCACCGGGGAGCTGTTTTTT
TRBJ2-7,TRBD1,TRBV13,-,CASSLGGTGALSYEQYF,TGTGCCAGCAGCTTAGGAGGGACAGGGGCGTTGAGCTACGAGCAGTACTTC
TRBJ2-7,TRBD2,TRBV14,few,CASSQGTSGRVGYEQYF,TGTGCCAGCAGCCAAGGGACTAGCGGGAGAGTGGGCTACGAGCAGTACTTC
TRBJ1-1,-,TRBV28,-,CASGGERYAEAFF,TGTGCCAGCGGCGGAGAGCGGTATGCTGAAGCTTTCTTT
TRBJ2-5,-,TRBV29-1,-,CSVEYHQETQYF,TGCAGCGTTGAATACCACCAAGAGACCCAGTACTTC
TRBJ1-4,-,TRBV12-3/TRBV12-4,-,CASSLGGRDEKLFF,TGTGCCAGCAGTTTAGGGGGACGGGATGAAAAACTGTTTTTT
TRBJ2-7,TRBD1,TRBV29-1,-,CSVDGTGSHEQYF,TGCAGCGTTGACGGGACAGGGTCCCACGAGCAGTACTTC
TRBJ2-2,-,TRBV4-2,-,CASSQVRGSTGELFF,TGTGCCAGCAGCCAAGTCCGGGGGAGCACCGGGGAGCTGTTTTTT
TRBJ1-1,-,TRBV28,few,CASSFRWDTEAFF,TGTGCCAGCAGTTTCCGTTGGGACACTGAAGCTTTCTTT
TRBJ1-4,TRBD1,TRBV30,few,CAWGQGATNEKLFF,TGTGCCTGGGGACAGGGGGCTACTAATGAAAAACTGTTTTTT
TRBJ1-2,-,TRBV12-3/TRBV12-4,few,CASNLGVPYGYTF,TGTGCCAGCAATTTAGGGGTGCCCTATGGCTACACCTTC
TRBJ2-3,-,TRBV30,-,CAWSAVPTRTQYF,TGTGCCTGGAGTGCGGTCCCAACCAGGACGCAGTATTTT
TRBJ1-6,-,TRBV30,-,CAWADSNSPLHF,TGTGCCTGGGCGGACAGTAATTCACCCCTCCACTTT
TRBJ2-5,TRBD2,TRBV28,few,CASSLGLAGSWVTQYF,TGTGCCAGCAGTTTAGGTTTAGCGGGGTCGTGGGTCACCCAGTACTTC
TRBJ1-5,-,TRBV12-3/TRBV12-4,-,CASSWSLMNQPQHF,TGTGCCAGCAGTTGGTCCCTGATGAATCAGCCCCAGCATTTT
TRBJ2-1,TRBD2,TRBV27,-,CASSKGLAIHEQFF,TGTGCCAGCAGTAAGGGACTAGCTATCCATGAGCAGTTCTTC
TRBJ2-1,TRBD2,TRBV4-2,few,CASSQNGASGSYNEQFF,TGTGCCAGCAGCCAAAATGGAGCTAGCGGCTCCTACAATGAGCAGTTCTTC